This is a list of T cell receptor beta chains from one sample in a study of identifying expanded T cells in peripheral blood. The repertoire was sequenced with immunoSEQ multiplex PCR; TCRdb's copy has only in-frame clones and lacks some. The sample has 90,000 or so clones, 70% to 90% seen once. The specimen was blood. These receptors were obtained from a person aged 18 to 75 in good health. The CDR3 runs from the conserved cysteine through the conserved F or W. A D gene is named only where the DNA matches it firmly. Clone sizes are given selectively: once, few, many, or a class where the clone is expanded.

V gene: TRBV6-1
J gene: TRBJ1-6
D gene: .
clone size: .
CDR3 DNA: TGTGCCAGCAGTGAAACGGCCAGTCTCTATAATTCACCCCTCCACTTT
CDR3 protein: CASSETASLYNSPLHF

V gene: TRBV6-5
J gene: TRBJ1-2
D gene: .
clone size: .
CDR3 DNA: TGTGCCAGCAGTTACACCCCCGACTATGGCTACACCTTC
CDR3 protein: CASSYTPDYGYTF

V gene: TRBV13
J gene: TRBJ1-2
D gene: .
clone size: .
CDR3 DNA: TGTGCCAGCAAGGAGGGATCGAACTATGGCTACACCTTC
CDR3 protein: CASKEGSNYGYTF

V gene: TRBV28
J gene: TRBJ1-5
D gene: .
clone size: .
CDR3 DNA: TGTGCCAGCAGTTTTCAAGGGACTTGGGGTCAGCCCCAGCATTTT
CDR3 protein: CASSFQGTWGQPQHF

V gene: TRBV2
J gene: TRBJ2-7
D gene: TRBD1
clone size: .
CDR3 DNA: TGTGCCAGCAGCATCCTTTTATGGGGACAGGTCCTTTCCTACGAGCAGTACTTC
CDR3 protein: CASSILLWGQVLSYEQYF

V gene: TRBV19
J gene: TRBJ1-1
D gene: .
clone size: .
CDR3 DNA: TGTGCCAGTAGTATAAGGGGCGGGGCCCCTGAAGCTTTCTTT
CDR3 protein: CASSIRGGAPEAFF

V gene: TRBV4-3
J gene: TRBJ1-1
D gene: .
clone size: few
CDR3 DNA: TGCGCCAGCAGCCAAGAGTGGAGCCCCCTAAAGAACACTGAAGCTTTCTTT
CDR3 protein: CASSQEWSPLKNTEAFF

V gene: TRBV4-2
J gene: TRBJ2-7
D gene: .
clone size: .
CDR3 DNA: TGTGCCAGCAGCCAAGGGGGCGGTGGCTCCTACGAGCAGTACTTC
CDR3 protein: CASSQGGGGSYEQYF

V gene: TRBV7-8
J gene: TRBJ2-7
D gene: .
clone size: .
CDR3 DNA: TGTGCCAGCAGCTCGTACGCGGGGAAGAACTACGAGCAGTACTTC
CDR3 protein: CASSSYAGKNYEQYF

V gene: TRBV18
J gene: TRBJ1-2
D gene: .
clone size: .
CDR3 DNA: TGTGCCAGCTCACCGGGCCCTGGAGCTAACTATGGCTACACCTTC
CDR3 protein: CASSPGPGANYGYTF

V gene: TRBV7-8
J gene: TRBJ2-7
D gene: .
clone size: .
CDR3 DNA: TGTGCCAGCAGCTTATTGTCCGCGTCGGACGAGCAGTACTTC
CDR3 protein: CASSLLSASDEQYF

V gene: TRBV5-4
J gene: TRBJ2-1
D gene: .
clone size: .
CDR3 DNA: TGTGCCAGCAGCTTGGGACAGGACAATGAGCAGTTCTTC
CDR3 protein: CASSLGQDNEQFF

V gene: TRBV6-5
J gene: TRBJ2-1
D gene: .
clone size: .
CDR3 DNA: TGTGCCGTTCGGCAGGAAGGAAACAATGAGCAGTTCTTC
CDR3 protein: CAVRQEGNNEQFF

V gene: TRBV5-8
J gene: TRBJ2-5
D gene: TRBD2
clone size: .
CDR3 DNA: TGTGCCAGCAGCTTGGTTTGGACTAGCGGGGGGGCCTTGGGAGAGACCCAGTACTTC
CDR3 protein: CASSLVWTSGGALGETQYF

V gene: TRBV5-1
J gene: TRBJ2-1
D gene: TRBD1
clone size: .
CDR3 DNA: TGCGCCAGCAGCTTGGGAGGGACAGGACCTTACAATGAGCAGTTCTTC
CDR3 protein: CASSLGGTGPYNEQFF

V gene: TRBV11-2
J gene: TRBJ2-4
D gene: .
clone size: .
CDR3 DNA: TGTGCCAGCAATGGACCGGGGCGGAACATTCAGTACTTC
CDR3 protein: CASNGPGRNIQYF

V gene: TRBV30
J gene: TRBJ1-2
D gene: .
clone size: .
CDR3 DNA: TGTGCCTGGAGTGTGGCAGCCACGAGGGGGTATGGCTACACCTTC
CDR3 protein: CAWSVAATRGYGYTF

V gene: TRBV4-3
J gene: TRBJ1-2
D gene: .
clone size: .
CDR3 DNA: TGCGCCAGCAGCCAAGAAAGGGGACCCCTTGGGTATGGCTACACCTTC
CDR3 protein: CASSQERGPLGYGYTF

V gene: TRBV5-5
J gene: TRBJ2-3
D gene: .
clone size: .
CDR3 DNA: TGTGCCAGCAGCCGTGGGGGAACAGATACGCAGTATTTT
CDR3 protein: CASSRGGTDTQYF

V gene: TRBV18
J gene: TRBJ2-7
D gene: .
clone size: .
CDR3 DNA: TGTGCCAGCTCACCATACGTTCAGAGCTACGAGCAGTACTTC
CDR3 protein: CASSPYVQSYEQYF

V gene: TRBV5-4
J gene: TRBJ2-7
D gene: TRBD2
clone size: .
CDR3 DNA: TGTGCCAGCAGCTTAGCGGGGAGCTCCTACGAGCAGTACTTC
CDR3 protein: CASSLAGSSYEQYF

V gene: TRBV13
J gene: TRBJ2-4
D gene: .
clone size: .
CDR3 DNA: TGTGCCAGCAGCTCAAGGGCGTTAGCCAAAAACATTCAGTACTTC
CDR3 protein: CASSSRALAKNIQYF

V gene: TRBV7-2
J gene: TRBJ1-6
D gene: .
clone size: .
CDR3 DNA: TGTGCCAGCAGCGAAAGACCGGGGGGCTCCTATAATTCACCCCTCCACTTT
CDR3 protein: CASSERPGGSYNSPLHF

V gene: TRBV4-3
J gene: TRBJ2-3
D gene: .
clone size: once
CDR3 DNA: TGCGCCAGCAGCCAAGATTACGCAGATACGCAGTATTTT
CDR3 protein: CASSQDYADTQYF

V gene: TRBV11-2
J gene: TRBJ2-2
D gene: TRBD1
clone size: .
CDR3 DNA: TGTGCCAGCAGCTTAGAAAGGGACAGGGGATACACCGGGGAGCTGTTTTTT
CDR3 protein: CASSLERDRGYTGELFF

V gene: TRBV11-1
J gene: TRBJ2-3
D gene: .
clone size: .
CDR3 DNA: TGTGCCAGCAGCATTAGCCGCACAGATACGCAGTATTTT
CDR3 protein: CASSISRTDTQYF

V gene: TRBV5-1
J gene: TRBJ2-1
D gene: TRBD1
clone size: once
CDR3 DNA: TGCGCCAGCAGCTTGGAGACAGGGGCCGGGTGGGAGCAGTTCTTC
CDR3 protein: CASSLETGAGWEQFF

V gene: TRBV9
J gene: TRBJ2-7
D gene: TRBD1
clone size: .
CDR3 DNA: TGTGCCAGCAGCGTAACAGGGACAGAGGGTGGCGAGCAGTACTTC
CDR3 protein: CASSVTGTEGGEQYF

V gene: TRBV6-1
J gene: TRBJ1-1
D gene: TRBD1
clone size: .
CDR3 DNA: TGTGCCAGCAGCCTCCCGGGGACAGGCACTGAAGCTTTCTTT
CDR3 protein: CASSLPGTGTEAFF